This T cell receptor (beta chain) was sequenced for a study of PD-L1 blockade in urothelial cancer. The time point here: peripheral blood 6 weeks after treatment start. The germline V and J ends were trimmed by 1 base and 0 bases, with 7 bases remaining between them. Germline V gene data show CDR1 as LGHNA and CDR2 as YSLEER. The CDR3 length is 14 residues. Libraries were prepared by immunoSEQ multiplex PCR; TCRdb keeps only in-frame clonotypes and omits some of them. This table holds over 20,000 clones, about 90% found once. The chain carries TRBV4-3 and TRBJ2-7; maybe TRBD1 (5 bases). The clonotype was recovered from a woman aged 60-75 years with urothelial cancer. The source material was PBMCs, sampled around atezolizumab (anti-PD-L1) treatment. This chain's CDR3 is CASSQGQSSYEQYF. Written as DNA, the CDR3 is TGCGCCAGCAGCCAAGGACAGAGCTCCTACGAGCAGTACTTC.